The 4 T cell receptor beta chains presented below share a single source sample, sequenced in a study of cytomegalovirus exposure and HLA in healthy donors. PCR used 60 Vbeta primers and 13 Jbeta primers. Assay used: immunoSEQ multiplex PCR; TCRdb lists only in-frame clones, some missing. There are 150,000 to 200,000 clones in the sample; 65% to 85% occur only once, and approximately 1.2% lies in the top ten. The sequencing input was PBMCs. The receptors were sampled from a man aged 50 to 59 in good health and CMV-seropositive.

The V call is TRBV5-6, the J call TRBJ1-4, with 8 bases identical to TRBD1. The CDR3 loop spans 15 amino acids. Trimming at V came to 4 bases and at J to 4 bases, leaving 6 bases not matched to a gene. Germline loops: CDR1 SGHDT, CDR2 YYEEEE. In DNA form, the CDR3 reads TGTGCCAGCAGCCACGGGACAGGAGGTAATGAAAAACTGTTTTTT. Its protein product is CASSHGTGGNEKLFF. Full variable domain (outside the CDR3, taken from reference TRBV5-6 and TRBJ1-4): DAGVTQSPTHLIKTRGQQVTLRCSPKSGHDTVSWYQQALGQGPQFIFQYYEEEERQRGNFPDRFSGHQFPNYSSELNVNALLLGDSALYLCASSHGTGGNEKLFFGSGTQLSVL.

The chain carries TRBV5-1 and TRBJ1-3; 7 bases line up with TRBD1. With 7 bases clipped from V and 0 bases from J, the junction kept 7 bases outside the gene matches. This CDR3 is 15 amino acids long. The germline V gene has CDR1 SGHRS and CDR2 YFSETQ. CDR3 residues: CASRTGDGSGNTIYF. The CDR3 DNA reads TGCGCCAGCCGAACAGGGGATGGCTCTGGAAACACCATATATTTT.

The chain has TRBV7-2 and TRBJ2-5, with TRBD2 matching over 9 bases. Germline CDR1 and CDR2: SGHTA and FQGNSA. The CDR3 is 16 residues long. J lost 5 bases, V lost 1 base, and 8 bases had no gene match. In nucleotides, the CDR3 is TGTGCCAGCAGCTTAGGTATAGCGGGAGTTTATGAGACCCAGTACTTC. Protein sequence: CASSLGIAGVYETQYF.

This clone was seen many times. The chain combines TRBV6-5 with TRBJ2-7; TRBD1 aligns across 7 bases. The junction had 9 bases not matched to a gene; V was cut back by 6 bases and J by 4 bases. Germline CDR1 MNHEY, CDR2 SVGAGI. This CDR3 has 14 amino acids. The DNA for the CDR3 is TGTGCCAGCAGCCGTCCAGGGGGTGGGTACGAGCAGTACTTC. Translated, it gives CASSRPGGGYEQYF.